One sample yielded the 18 T cell receptor beta chains listed below, sequenced in a study of T cell responses to AZD1222 COVID-19 vaccine. TCRdb's table, derived via immunoSEQ multiplex PCR, lists solely in-frame clones and lacks some. This sample yields some 150,000 clones, of which roughly 85% are seen a single time; 7.9% belongs to the top ten. The specimen was peripheral blood, collected 28 days after the second dose of the MenACWY control vaccine. The receptors stem from an adult who received the MenACWY meningococcal vaccine as a control.

The chain couples TRBV5-1 to TRBJ1-2; 12 bases fit TRBD1. This CDR3 region has 15 residues. The V and J ends lost 0 bases and 7 bases, in that order; junction bases with no gene match: 4. Germline CDR1 and CDR2: SGHRS and YFSETQ. The CDR3 loop reads CASSLEGQGASGYTF. In nucleotides, the CDR3 is TGCGCCAGCAGCTTGGAGGGACAGGGGGCGAGTGGCTACACCTTC. The complete variable domain, with remaining parts taken from reference TRBV5-1 and TRBJ1-2, reads KAGVTQTPRYLIKTRGQQVTLSCSPISGHRSVSWYQQTPGQGLQFLFEYFSETQRNKGNFPGRFSGRQFSNSRSEMNVSTLELGDSALYLCASSLEGQGASGYTFGSGTRLTVV.

This rearrangement joins TRBV6-5 to TRBJ1-2; 9 bases match TRBD1. This CDR3 comprises 14 residues. With 1 base clipped from V and 7 bases from J, the junction kept 4 bases outside the gene matches. Germline V lookup: CDR1 MNHEY, CDR2 SVGAGI. The CDR3 region is CASSYLTGGGGYTF. The CDR3 DNA reads TGTGCCAGCAGTTACTTGACAGGGGGAGGTGGCTACACCTTC.

This chain links TRBV11-2 with TRBJ1-1; unclear D gene. Germline V CDR1 and CDR2: SGHAT, FQNNGV. The CDR3 runs 13 residues. The germline V and J ends were trimmed by 4 bases and 0 bases, with 6 bases remaining between them. This CDR3 is CASSSGVNTEAFF. CDR3 DNA sequence: TGTGCCAGCAGCTCGGGAGTGAACACTGAAGCTTTCTTT. Full variable domain (rest looked up from reference TRBV11-2 and TRBJ1-1): EAGVAQSPRYKIIEKRQSVAFWCNPISGHATLYWYQQILGQGPKLLIQFQNNGVVDDSQLPKDRFSAERLKGVDSTLKIQPAKLEDSAVYLCASSSGVNTEAFFGQGTRLTVV.

CDR3 loop: CASSARTGFGDTEAFF. CDR3 DNA: TGTGCCAGCAGCGCACGTACAGGGTTTGGGGACACTGAAGCTTTCTTT. The chain couples TRBV7-6 to TRBJ1-1; tentative D call: TRBD1 (6 bases). Germline V gene data show CDR1 as SGHVS and CDR2 as FNYEAQ. The CDR3 runs 16 residues. Trimming stripped 5 bases from V and 3 bases from J, with 19 bases between.

This rearrangement joins TRBV27 to TRBJ2-7; D gene uncertain. CDR3 length equals 14 residues. The V and J ends lost 6 bases and 2 bases respectively, with 14 bases between them. Germline V lookup: CDR1 MNHEY, CDR2 SMNVEV (reference sequence). The CDR3 reads CASRLRRSTYEQYF. The CDR3, as DNA: TGTGCCAGCAGACTAAGACGGTCGACCTACGAGCAGTACTTC.

This rearrangement joins TRBV7-2 to TRBJ2-3, with 7 positions matching TRBD1. This CDR3 region has 16 residues. J lost 5 bases, V lost 0 bases, and 8 bases had no gene match. Germline assignment: CDR1 SGHTA and CDR2 FQGNSA. The CDR3 bases are TGTGCCAGCAGCTTAGCAGGACAGGTCAACGGAGATACGCAGTATTTT. The encoded protein is CASSLAGQVNGDTQYF.

This clone was found many times. The chain combines TRBV10-1 with TRBJ2-1, with 10 bases that match TRBD2. The germline V gene encodes CDR1 WNHNN and CDR2 SYGVQD (reference sequence). V gave up 1 base and J gave up 5 bases; unmatched junction bases: 2. The CDR3 sequence is 15 residues long. CDR3 DNA: TGCGCCAGCAGTGAGTACACTAGCGGGAACAATGAGCAGTTCTTC. This encodes CASSEYTSGNNEQFF.

This CDR3 reads CASSEKPRYGYTF. In DNA, the CDR3 is TGTGCCAGCAGTGAAAAGCCACGTTATGGCTACACCTTC. The genes are TRBV6-1 and TRBJ1-2, with unresolved D. Germline V gene data show CDR1 as MNHNS and CDR2 as SASEGT. V lost 2 bases, J lost 5 bases, and 9 bases lay in between. This CDR3 has 13 amino acids.

The chain couples TRBV6-5 to TRBJ1-3, with 8 bases lining up with TRBD1. CDR1 and CDR2 from the germline V gene are MNHEY and SVGAGI. This CDR3 has 15 amino acids. V lost 5 bases to trimming and J lost 0 bases; unmatched junction nucleotides: 3. The CDR3 DNA reads as TGTGCCAGCAGTAGGGACAGGCTCTCTGGAAACACCATATATTTT. Its translation: CASSRDRLSGNTIYF.

This sequence joins TRBV27 and TRBJ1-4; D gene ambiguous. Germline V lookup: CDR1 MNHEY, CDR2 SMNVEV (reference sequence). Trimming stripped 4 bases from V and 8 bases from J, with 17 bases between. CDR3 length: 15 residues. For the CDR3, the DNA is TGTGCCAGCAGTTCTTACCAGACCGGGGAGGAAAAACTGTTTTTT. Protein: CASSSYQTGEEKLFF.

The chain carries TRBV5-1 and TRBJ1-2; the match to TRBD1 covers 9 bases. Trimming cost V 3 bases and J 4 bases; bases outside gene matches: 7. The V gene's germline CDR1 is SGHRS and CDR2 YFSETQ. This CDR3 is built from 15 residues. In DNA form, the CDR3 reads TGCGCCAGCAGCTCGACAGGGGGAGCGGCCTATGGCTACACCTTC. It specifies CASSSTGGAAYGYTF. Complete variable domain (other parts from reference TRBV5-1 and TRBJ1-2): KAGVTQTPRYLIKTRGQQVTLSCSPISGHRSVSWYQQTPGQGLQFLFEYFSETQRNKGNFPGRFSGRQFSNSRSEMNVSTLELGDSALYLCASSSTGGAAYGYTFGSGTRLTVV.

The chain joins TRBV10-3 to TRBJ2-7, with TRBD2 matching 10 bases. This CDR3 contains 15 residues. CDR1 and CDR2 (germline): ENHRY, SYGVKD. J gave up 5 bases and V 4 bases, and 8 bases lay outside the gene matches. The CDR3: CAISALAGGGNEQYV. CDR3 in DNA: TGTGCCATCAGTGCATTAGCGGGGGGCGGGAACGAGCAGTACGTC.

The V gene is TRBV28, the J gene TRBJ1-4; 11 bases fit TRBD1. Germline CDR1 and CDR2: MDHEN and SYDVKM. CDR3 length: 14 amino acids. The ends lost 7 bases at V and 8 bases at J; junction bases unmatched: 6. The CDR3 DNA reads as TGTGCCAGCACCCCCGGGACAGGGGGGGAAAAACTGTTTTTT. Protein product: CASTPGTGGEKLFF.

The J gene is TRBJ1-6, the V gene TRBV2; 8 nucleotides match TRBD1. Germline V CDR1 and CDR2: SNHLY, FYNNEI. V dropped 4 bases and J dropped 9; count of bases not matched to a gene: 8. The CDR3 has 15 amino acids. CDR3 nucleotides: TGTGCCAGCAGTGGAGAAGGACAGGGTACTTCACCCCTCCACTTT. This codes for CASSGEGQGTSPLHF. Combining the CDR3 with reference TRBV2 and TRBJ1-6 gives the whole variable domain EPEVTQTPSHQVTQMGQEVILRCVPISNHLYFYWYRQILGQKVEFLVSFYNNEISEKSEIFDDQFSVERPDGSNFTLKIRSTKLEDSAMYFCASSGEGQGTSPLHFGNGTRLTVT.

The chain joins TRBV5-1 to TRBJ2-2, with D perhaps TRBD2 (6 bases). Germline CDR1 and CDR2: SGHRS and YFSETQ. Trimming cost V 4 bases and J 4 bases, with 11 bases left between them. This CDR3 has 14 amino acids. CDR3 protein: CASSLNGGTGELFF. In nucleotides, the CDR3 is TGCGCCAGCAGCCTAAACGGGGGCACCGGGGAGCTGTTTTTT.

The chain combines TRBV24-1 with TRBJ1-1; D not certain. The germline V and J ends were trimmed by 2 bases and 0 bases, with 3 bases remaining between them. The germline V gene encodes CDR1 KGHDR and CDR2 SFDVKD. CDR3 length equals 13 residues. The CDR3 DNA reads TGTGCCACCAGTGATTATATGAACACTGAAGCTTTCTTT. Protein sequence: CATSDYMNTEAFF.

The CDR3 reads CASSPTPGTVSGYTF. DNA for the CDR3: TGTGCCAGCTCACCAACCCCGGGGACCGTCAGTGGCTACACCTTC. V is TRBV18 and J is TRBJ1-2, with a tentative D call TRBD1 (5 bases). This CDR3 is built from 15 residues. V lost 2 bases, J lost 7 bases, and 17 bases lay in between. Germline assignment: CDR1 KGHSH and CDR2 LQKENI.

The chain couples TRBV9 to TRBJ1-1; TRBD1 matches 7 bases. The V and J ends lost 3 bases and 4 bases, in that order; junction bases with no gene match: 9. Germline CDR1 and CDR2: SGDLS and YYNGEE. CDR3 length: 15 residues. The CDR3 DNA reads TGTGCCAGCAGCGCCGTACAGGGGATCGGCACTGAAGCTTTCTTT. Residues: CASSAVQGIGTEAFF.